The 19 T cell receptor beta chains reported below all come from one sample, sequenced in a study of CD8 T cells in ankylosing spondylitis. TCRdb passed the 5' RACE reads through MiXCR, listing each CDR3 protein once. This sample has 230,000 or so distinct CDR3 sequences; under 20% occur once, and the top ten carry around 32%. Material: blood, either unsorted or a sorted T cell fraction (not recorded which). Every receptor here comes from a male donor with ankylosing spondylitis or in good health (not recorded which).

This clonotype was seen more than once but under ten times. This chain links TRBV2 with TRBJ2-5; weak D call: TRBD2 (5 bases). Trimming took off 4 bases at V and 4 bases at J, with 16 bases between the two ends. This CDR3 has 15 residues. CDR1 SNHLY and CDR2 FYNNEI come from the germline V gene. The CDR3 spells CASSVRMRAGETQYF. CDR3 sequence (DNA): TGTGCCAGCAGTGTCCGGATGCGCGCGGGAGAGACCCAGTACTTC. Full variable domain (rest looked up from reference TRBV2 and TRBJ2-5): EPEVTQTPSHQVTQMGQEVILRCVPISNHLYFYWYRQILGQKVEFLVSFYNNEISEKSEIFDDQFSVERPDGSNFTLKIRSTKLEDSAMYFCASSVRMRAGETQYFGPGTRLLVL.

This clonotype appeared many times. This chain joins TRBV29-1 and TRBJ2-1; D assignment may be TRBD1 or TRBD2 (5 bases each). The CDR3 runs to 11 residues. Germline loops: CDR1 SQVTM, CDR2 ANQGSEA. V was pared by 4 bases and J by 4 bases, with 5 bases between. CDR3: CSVGGYNEQFF. The CDR3 DNA reads TGCAGCGTTGGGGGGTACAATGAGCAGTTCTTC.

The V and J genes are TRBV2 and TRBJ2-1; 7 positions agree with TRBD2. In germline, CDR1 is SNHLY, CDR2 FYNNEI. After removal of 5 bases from V and 4 bases from J, the junction contained 14 bases not matched to a gene. The CDR3 is 17 amino acids. The CDR3 DNA reads TGTGCCAGCAGTCCCTCTAGAGCTAGCGGAGCGTACAATGAGCAGTTCTTC. Its translation is CASSPSRASGAYNEQFF. Using reference TRBV2 and TRBJ2-1 for the parts outside the CDR3, the full variable domain is EPEVTQTPSHQVTQMGQEVILRCVPISNHLYFYWYRQILGQKVEFLVSFYNNEISEKSEIFDDQFSVERPDGSNFTLKIRSTKLEDSAMYFCASSPSRASGAYNEQFFGPGTRLTVL.

This rearrangement joins TRBV5-1 to TRBJ2-1, with 10 nucleotides matching TRBD2. This CDR3 has 14 residues. From germline, CDR1 is SGHRS and CDR2 YFSETQ. V gave up 10 bases and J gave up 8 bases; unmatched junction bases: 12. The CDR3 sequence is CAGTGTSAIDEQFF. The CDR3 nucleotides read TGCGCCGGCACCGGGACTAGCGCAATAGATGAGCAGTTCTTC.

This clonotype was found a few times. The genes are TRBV29-1 and TRBJ2-2; 9 positions match TRBD2. The V gene end was trimmed by 0 bases and the J gene end by 4 bases; junction bases not matched to a gene: 3. Germline V gives CDR1 SQVTM, CDR2 ANQGSEA. The length of the CDR3 is 15 residues. The CDR3 reads CSVEDGGRATGELFF. CDR3 bases: TGCAGCGTTGAAGATGGCGGGAGGGCCACCGGGGAGCTGTTTTTT.

The gene calls are TRBV11-1 and TRBJ2-5; D perhaps matches TRBD2 (5 bases). Germline V gene data show CDR1 as SGHAT and CDR2 as FQDESV (reference sequence). V was cut by 6 bases and J by 5 bases, with 16 bases left in between. The CDR3 is 14 amino acids. In nucleotides, the CDR3 is TGTGCCAGCAGGCACCCAGGAGGCCGGGAGACCCAGTACTTC. Its protein product is CASRHPGGRETQYF.

This clonotype was seen more than once but under ten times. The chain has TRBV10-3 and TRBJ2-1, with TRBD2 matching 11 bases. The J segment lost 8 bases and the V segment lost 3 bases, leaving 6 bases of the junction unmatched. Germline V gives CDR1 ENHRY, CDR2 SYGVKD. The CDR3 totals 15 residues. CDR3 region: CAISDGTSGTDEQFF. In DNA form, the CDR3 reads TGTGCCATCAGTGACGGGACTAGCGGTACCGATGAGCAGTTCTTC.

The V gene is TRBV12-3 or TRBV12-4, the J gene TRBJ2-2, with 7 bases aligning to TRBD2. This CDR3 has 15 residues. V lost 3 bases and J lost 2; bases outside the gene matches: 3. CDR3: CASSFGGGNTGELFF. The CDR3 coding sequence is TGTGCCAGCAGTTTTGGCGGGGGAAACACCGGGGAGCTGTTTTTT.

The chain recombines TRBV4-1 with TRBJ2-2; possibly TRBD1 for D (5 bases). The V gene's germline CDR1 is MGHRA and CDR2 YSYEKL. The CDR3 has 15 residues. With 1 base removed from V and 4 bases from J, the gap between germline ends came to 10 bases. The CDR3 sequence: CASSQGQFGTGELFF. CDR3 nucleotides: TGCGCCAGCAGCCAAGGACAGTTCGGCACCGGGGAGCTGTTTTTT.

In its sample, this clonotype was seen a few times. The V call is TRBV29-1, the J call TRBJ2-7; TRBD2 aligns across 8 bases. The V segment lost 1 base and the J segment 2 bases; nucleotides outside the gene matches: 7. This CDR3 has 15 amino acids. The V gene's germline CDR1 is SQVTM and CDR2 ANQGSEA. The CDR3 sequence: CSVEGGREDPYEQYF. In DNA, the CDR3 is TGCAGCGTTGAAGGGGGGCGGGAGGACCCCTACGAGCAGTACTTC.

The chain joins TRBV9 to TRBJ2-1, with 11 bases matching TRBD2. The germline V gene has CDR1 SGDLS and CDR2 YYNGEE. V trimming: 4 bases; J trimming: 6 bases; junction bases outside the gene matches: 12. The CDR3 covers 17 residues. This CDR3 is CASSPSRSTSGSNEQFF. CDR3 coding DNA: TGTGCCAGCAGCCCTTCCCGGAGCACTAGCGGGAGCAATGAGCAGTTCTTC.

This clonotype has a handful of counts. The rearrangement joins TRBV25-1 to TRBJ2-6, with D perhaps matching TRBD2 (5 bases). V was cut by 11 bases and J by 2 bases, with 10 bases left in between. The CDR3 extends over 13 amino acids. CDR1 and CDR2 (germline): MGHDK, SYGVNS. The CDR3 region is CAHEGAGANVLTF. In DNA form, the CDR3 reads TGTGCCCACGAGGGCGCTGGGGCCAACGTCCTGACTTTC.

This clonotype came up a few times. The V call is TRBV7-2, the J call TRBJ1-2, with unresolved D. Trimming removed 4 bases at V and 4 bases at J, with 16 bases between. This CDR3 is 15 amino acids long. Germline-derived CDR1 and CDR2 are SGHTA and FQGNSA. Here the CDR3 DNA reads TGTGCCAGCAGCTACCCCGAGGGCCTAGGCTATGGCTACACCTTC. This encodes CASSYPEGLGYGYTF.

The genes are TRBV7-2 and TRBJ2-1; the D is unclear. The CDR3 length is 12 residues. CDR1 and CDR2 (germline): SGHTA, FQGNSA. V lost 1 base to trimming and J lost 7 bases, with 5 bases between them. CDR3 nucleotide sequence: TGTGCCAGCAGCTTAGACAGTAATGAGCAGTTCTTC. Protein product: CASSLDSNEQFF. The whole variable domain, remainder taken from reference TRBV7-2 and TRBJ2-1, is GAGVSQSPSNKVTEKGKDVELRCDPISGHTALYWYRQSLGQGLEFLIYFQGNSAPDKSGLPSDRFSAERTGGSVSTLTIQRTQQEDSAVYLCASSLDSNEQFFGPGTRLTVL.

The chain uses TRBV7-8 and TRBJ2-1; 8 positions match TRBD2. The J segment lost 5 bases and the V segment lost 5 bases, leaving 20 bases of the junction unmatched. The CDR3 is 19 residues long. Germline CDR1 SGHVS, CDR2 FQNEAQ. The CDR3, as DNA: TGTGCCAGCAGCCCCTGGGGTAGCGGGACCCATCTCACAAACAATGAGCAGTTCTTC. Its protein is CASSPWGSGTHLTNNEQFF.

Ten or more counts support this clonotype. The gene calls are TRBV27 and TRBJ2-1; D is unresolved. Trimming took 2 bases from V and 4 from J, leaving 9 bases between them. The CDR3 loop spans 14 amino acids. CDR1 and CDR2 from the germline V gene are MNHEY and SMNVEV (reference sequence). DNA for the CDR3: TGTGCCAGCAGTTTAGGGCTGTTGTACAATGAGCAGTTCTTC. Its translation: CASSLGLLYNEQFF.

This clonotype was observed a handful of times. The chain is built from TRBV20-1 and TRBJ2-7, with D uncertain. V lost 3 bases and J lost 0, with 9 bases in between. Germline CDR1 reads DFQATT; CDR2 reads SNEGSKA (reference sequence). The CDR3 is 13 amino acids. Written as DNA, the CDR3 is TGCAGTGCTAGTTGGCAGAGCTCCTACGAGCAGTACTTC. Translated: CSASWQSSYEQYF.

This clonotype was recorded at least ten times. The chain is built from TRBV11-1 and TRBJ2-5; possibly TRBD1 or TRBD2 for D (6 bases each). The CDR3 covers 18 residues. Germline lookup yields CDR1 SGHAT and CDR2 FQDESV (reference sequence). The ends were cut back, 5 bases at V and 0 bases at J, with 22 bases in the middle. For the CDR3, the DNA is TGTGCCAGCAGCGGGGGGTTTTCAGGGACAACCGACCAAGAGACCCAGTACTTC. It encodes CASSGGFSGTTDQETQYF.

This clonotype showed up just a few times. This chain uses TRBV7-3 with TRBJ1-1, with 12 bases aligning to TRBD1. The CDR3 sequence is 16 residues long. CDR1 is SGHTA and CDR2 is FQGTGA in the germline V gene. V was pared by 4 bases and J by 4 bases, with 7 bases of the junction left unmatched. The CDR3 is CASSSVGTGGFTEAFF. The CDR3 DNA reads TGTGCCAGCAGCTCTGTCGGGACAGGGGGCTTCACTGAAGCTTTCTTT.